The rows below give T cell receptor beta chains drawn from one sample of a study of naive and memory T cell subsets. TCRdb processed the 5' RACE reads anew with MiXCR; each CDR3 protein has one entry. Of 55,000 to 70,000 distinct CDR3 sequences in the sample, about 7.1% were seen once. All receptors come from a female donor in good health. The CDR3 runs from the conserved cysteine through the conserved F or W. Clone size is not always given. Where it is, it says once, few, many or a class for expanded clones.

>few|TRBV7-2
CASSLGNLAGAGELFF
>NA|TRBV7-2
CASSLNAGELFF
>few|TRBV10-3
CAIGGSPDF
>few|TRBV7-3
CASSLSYQETQYF
>few|TRBV6-6
CASHDRPQHF
>NA|TRBV7-2
CASSLSYGTGRTDTQYF
>many|TRBV12-3/TRBV12-4
CASSQFPSGDQHEQFF
>NA|TRBV29-1
CSVERMYEQYF
>NA|TRBV20-1
CSASRPSGFPDTQYF
>few|TRBV5-6
CASSLRRLGSDTQYF
>many|TRBV7-6
CASSFTGTNEKLFF
>many|TRBV6-5
CASSFHRGWTEAFF
>many|TRBV24-1
CATSDLGRTYGYTF
>few|TRBV11-2
CASRKVRGYEKLFF
>few|TRBV5-1
CASSYRENTEAFF
>NA|TRBV4-2
CASSRNSGQGSDTQYF
>few|TRBV4-3
CASSQDGAGGYEQYF
>many|TRBV24-1
CATSDQKPRGYNEQFF
>many|TRBV20-1
CSARADITEAFF
>many|TRBV29-1
CSVLNREKQGEAFF
>NA|TRBV5-4
CASSFGGSYEQYF
>many|TRBV7-9
CASSPRGSGTVYGYTF
>many|TRBV7-8
CASSLGVLAGGLDEQFF
>NA|TRBV2
CASLDTFSYERYF
>many|TRBV20-1
CSARLEGKYNQPQHF
>many|TRBV13
CASSRANKNIQYF
>NA|TRBV7-8
CASSRLAGPADTQYF
>NA|TRBV19
CASSITGNYGYTF
>NA|TRBV29-1
CSVEGSRLAGHWSSYNEQFF
>few|TRBV27
CASSYRGLGYGYTF
>many|TRBV20-1
CSARSGWNNSPLHF
>few|TRBV5-5
CASSLDGGTANTEAFF
>NA|TRBV5-1
CASSLERGSGSTDTQYF
>once|TRBV6-6
CASSYLRTGEAFF
>many|TRBV20-1
CSVRGQANTEAFF
>many|TRBV6-6
CASSYTQGANTIYF
>few|TRBV19
CASDDRASNQPQHF
>many|TRBV12-3/TRBV12-4
CASTLTGTNQPQHF
>NA|TRBV5-5
CASSTFGGDSAGRTEAFF
>many|TRBV7-9
CASSRTGSEQYF
>NA|TRBV19
CASSSGNWRTQYF
>many|TRBV29-1
CSVERVNTGELFF
>few|TRBV5-4
CASSPNGAADGTQYF
>NA|TRBV20-1
CSARDPHTDTQYF
>NA|TRBV28
CASSPPRGLALDTQYF
>NA|TRBV28
CASSLSTYEQYF
>NA|TRBV12-3/TRBV12-4
CASSFARSGANVLTF
>few|TRBV20-1
CSARVEGAKVNTEAFF
>NA|TRBV4-3
CASSRIQGDPEAFF
>many|TRBV7-2
CASSLAKTTNEKLFF
>NA|TRBV3-1
CASSRSLLNTEAFF
>many|TRBV7-3
CASSPRRAGRPGELFF
>few|TRBV20-1
CSPKAGVHNEQFF
>few|TRBV5-1
CASSPGPRLGEQYF